Listed below are T cell receptor beta chains from one sample, sequenced in a study of blood T cell repertoires in COVID-19. Some clones are missing from TCRdb's copy, which holds only in-frame ones; the method was immunoSEQ multiplex PCR. In the table there are hundreds of thousands of clones, around 90% of which are singletons. Sequencing was done on a sample of peripheral blood. These receptors were taken from a man aged 70 or older with acute or convalescent COVID-19. Each CDR3 is given with its conserved first and last residue. The D gene is left open where the match is weak. Only part of the rows carry a size: once, few, many, or a class if the clone is expanded.

>TRBJ1-4|TRBD1|TRBV5-5|NA
CASSSQGAPNEKLFF
TGTGCCAGCAGCTCCCAGGGGGCACCTAATGAAAAACTGTTTTTT
>TRBJ2-1|NA|TRBV7-2|NA
CASSWVARNEQFF
TGTGCCAGCAGCTGGGTAGCGAGGAATGAGCAGTTCTTC
>TRBJ2-3|NA|TRBV10-3|NA
CAISDTFTDTQYF
TGTGCCATCAGTGACACATTCACAGATACGCAGTATTTT
>TRBJ2-7|TRBD1|TRBV5-1|once
CASSGTGTGGDEQYF
TGCGCCAGCAGCGGAACCGGGACAGGGGGCGACGAGCAGTACTTC
>TRBJ1-5|NA|TRBV7-2|NA
CASRMAGRDQPQHF
TGTGCCAGCAGAATGGCAGGCCGCGATCAGCCCCAGCATTTT
>TRBJ1-2|TRBD1|TRBV6-5|NA
CASSYSRDRLDGYTF
TGTGCCAGCAGTTACTCCCGGGACAGACTGGATGGCTACACCTTC
>TRBJ1-5|NA|TRBV27|NA
CASSLKGVGQPQHF
TGTGCCAGCAGTTTAAAGGGGGTAGGTCAGCCCCAGCATTTT
>TRBJ1-1|NA|TRBV6-5|NA
CASAPIRGNTEAFF
TGTGCCAGCGCTCCCATACGAGGGAACACTGAAGCTTTCTTT
>TRBJ1-2|NA|TRBV20-1|NA
CSASPISNYGYTF
TGCAGTGCTAGTCCAATTTCTAACTATGGCTACACCTTC
>TRBJ2-5|TRBD1|TRBV28|NA
CASRSTGQGETQYF
TGTGCCAGCAGGTCTACGGGACAGGGAGAGACCCAGTACTTC
>TRBJ2-2|NA|TRBV19|NA
CASKTGANTGELFF
TGTGCCAGTAAAACGGGAGCCAACACCGGGGAGCTGTTTTTT
>TRBJ2-2|NA|TRBV28|NA
CATLFGGGKSGELFF
TGTGCCACCCTGTTCGGGGGAGGAAAATCCGGGGAGCTGTTTTTT
>TRBJ2-7|NA|TRBV20-1|NA
CSALTLAEQYF
TGCAGTGCCCTGACACTGGCCGAGCAGTACTTC
>TRBJ2-1|NA|TRBV20-1|once
CSAPFNEQFF
TGCAGTGCTCCGTTCAATGAGCAGTTCTTC
>TRBJ2-2|NA|TRBV13|NA
CASSSRTGELFF
TGTGCCAGCAGCTCCAGGACCGGGGAGCTGTTTTTT
>TRBJ2-7|NA|TRBV2|NA
CASSAQGLDSSQYF
TGTGCCAGCAGTGCGCAGGGGCTCGATAGCTCGCAGTACTTC
>TRBJ2-1|NA|TRBV7-9|NA
CASSLVRTNEQFF
TGTGCCAGCAGCTTAGTTAGAACCAATGAGCAGTTCTTC
>TRBJ2-1|TRBD2|TRBV9|NA
CASSAGPGGPNEQFF
TGTGCCAGCAGCGCCGGCCCGGGGGGGCCTAATGAGCAGTTCTTC
>TRBJ2-1|NA|TRBV15|NA
CATSRDIEAEQFF
TGTGCCACCAGCAGAGATATTGAGGCCGAGCAGTTCTTC
>TRBJ2-1|TRBD2|TRBV7-2|NA
CASSWTSDSYNEQFF
TGTGCCAGCAGCTGGACTAGCGACTCCTACAATGAGCAGTTCTTC
>TRBJ2-1|NA|TRBV19|NA
CASSRVAVGEQFF
TGTGCCAGTAGCAGGGTGGCCGTTGGGGAGCAGTTCTTC
>TRBJ1-5|NA|TRBV21-1|NA
CASSKSSGRGRQGYYQPQHF
TGTGCCAGCAGCAAGTCTTCGGGTCGGGGTCGACAGGGTTATTATCAGCCCCAGCATTTT
>TRBJ2-7|TRBD2|TRBV28|NA
CASSLVRGVYEQYF
TGTGCCAGCAGTTTAGTCCGGGGGGTCTACGAGCAGTACTTC
>TRBJ2-2|NA|TRBV9|NA
CASSVEYPGAGELFF
TGTGCCAGCAGCGTAGAGTACCCGGGGGCCGGGGAGCTGTTTTTT
>TRBJ1-5|NA|TRBV27|NA
CASTHDSSQPQHF
TGTGCCAGCACCCACGACAGTAGCCAGCCCCAGCATTTT
>TRBJ2-3|NA|TRBV11-2|NA
CASSPPPREYTQYF
TGTGCCAGCAGCCCTCCCCCTCGGGAGTATACGCAGTATTTT
>TRBJ1-1|NA|TRBV18|NA
CASSPQGTSDTEAFF
TGTGCCAGCTCACCCCAGGGGACGTCGGACACTGAAGCTTTCTTT
>TRBJ2-2|NA|TRBV7-8|NA
CASSLSGGANTGELFF
TGTGCCAGCAGCTTATCTGGCGGGGCGAACACCGGGGAGCTGTTTTTT
>TRBJ1-6|NA|TRBV4-3|NA
CASSQVGQGNSPLHF
TGCGCCAGCAGCCAAGTTGGGCAGGGGAATTCACCCCTCCACTTT
>TRBJ1-4|NA|TRBV12-3/TRBV12-4|NA
CASSGQNEKLFF
TGTGCCAGCTCGGGACAAAATGAAAAACTGTTTTTT
>TRBJ2-1|NA|TRBV6-5|few
CASSRAMTANEQFF
TGTGCCAGCAGTCGAGCGATGACCGCAAATGAGCAGTTCTTC
>TRBJ2-2|TRBD1|TRBV5-1|NA
CASSLVGQGHTGELFF
TGCGCCAGCAGCTTGGTGGGACAGGGGCACACCGGGGAGCTGTTTTTT
>TRBJ1-1|NA|TRBV5-4|NA
CASSWGTGGMTEAFF
TGTGCCAGCAGCTGGGGAACAGGCGGGATGACTGAAGCTTTCTTT
>TRBJ2-7|NA|TRBV28|once
CASSFAGNYEQYF
TGTGCCAGCAGTTTTGCGGGGAACTACGAGCAGTACTTC
>TRBJ2-7|NA|TRBV5-1|NA
CASRVPGPGNDEQYF
TGCGCCAGCAGGGTCCCGGGCCCGGGGAACGACGAGCAGTACTTC
>TRBJ2-1|TRBD2|TRBV29-1|NA
CSVGPSGTSIRFF
TGCAGCGTGGGGCCTAGCGGGACCTCGATTCGGTTCTTC
>TRBJ1-4|NA|TRBV5-5|NA
CASSFSRDEKLFF
TGTGCCAGCAGCTTCAGCAGGGATGAAAAACTGTTTTTT
>TRBJ2-7|NA|TRBV9|NA
CASSKTASYEQYF
TGTGCCAGCAGCAAGACAGCGTCCTACGAGCAGTACTTC
>TRBJ1-4|NA|TRBV4-3|NA
CASSQDRPGGEKLFF
TGCGCCAGCAGCCAAGATCGGCCCGGAGGAGAAAAACTGTTTTTT
>TRBJ2-3|NA|TRBV6-5|NA
CASMRTSTDTQYF
TGTGCCAGCATGCGGACTAGCACAGATACGCAGTATTTT
>TRBJ2-2|NA|TRBV3-1/TRBV3-2|NA
CASSQPQGTGELFF
TGTGCCAGCAGCCAACCCCAGGGCACCGGGGAGCTGTTTTTT
>TRBJ2-3|TRBD1|TRBV4-3|NA
CASSQRETGPSDTQYF
TGCGCCAGCAGCCAGAGGGAGACAGGGCCGTCCGATACGCAGTATTTT
>TRBJ1-1|NA|TRBV7-9|NA
CASSSNGGSGTEAFF
TGTGCCAGCAGCTCCAACGGAGGGTCGGGCACTGAAGCTTTCTTT
>TRBJ1-5|NA|TRBV9|few
CASSVEGREPQHF
TGTGCCAGCAGCGTAGAAGGTCGGGAGCCCCAGCATTTT
>TRBJ2-2|TRBD1|TRBV6-2/TRBV6-3|once
CASSYQQGIQYTGELFF
TGTGCCAGCAGTTACCAACAGGGGATCCAATACACCGGGGAGCTGTTTTTT
>TRBJ1-5|TRBD1|TRBV27|NA
CASSFAQGTQPQHF
TGTGCCAGCAGTTTCGCACAGGGGACTCAGCCCCAGCATTTT
>TRBJ1-4|NA|TRBV6-1|NA
CASSEVGRQDEKLFF
TGTGCCAGCAGTGAAGTAGGTCGACAAGATGAAAAACTGTTTTTT